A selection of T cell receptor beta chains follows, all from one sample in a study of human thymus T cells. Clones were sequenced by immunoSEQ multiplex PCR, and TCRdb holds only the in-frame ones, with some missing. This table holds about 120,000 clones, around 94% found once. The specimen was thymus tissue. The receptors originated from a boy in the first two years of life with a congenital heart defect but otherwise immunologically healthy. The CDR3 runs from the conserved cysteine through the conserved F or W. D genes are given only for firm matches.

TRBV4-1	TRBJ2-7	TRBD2	CASSQARGVFAYEQYF
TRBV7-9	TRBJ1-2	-	CASSFKRLGTFNYGYTF
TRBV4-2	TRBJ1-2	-	CASSPLDSAYGYTF
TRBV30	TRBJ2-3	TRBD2	CAWSVRSGTSGGGDTQYF
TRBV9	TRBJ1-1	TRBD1	CASSPHLRDRGTEAFF
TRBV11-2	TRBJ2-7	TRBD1	CASSVGTGSDEQYF
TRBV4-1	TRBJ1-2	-	CASSQKRAYGYTF
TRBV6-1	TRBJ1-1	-	CASSEALGTQAFF
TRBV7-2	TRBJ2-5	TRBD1	CASSSSGTGALETQYF
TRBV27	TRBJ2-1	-	CASRWGFESYNEQFF
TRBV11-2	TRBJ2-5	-	CASSLGLTETQYF
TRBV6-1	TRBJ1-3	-	CASSEAAGSGNTIYF
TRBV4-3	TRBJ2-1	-	CASSDETGHEQFF
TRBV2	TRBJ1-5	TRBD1	CASSEWGQGEGAQHF
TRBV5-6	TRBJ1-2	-	CASSFGSKGNYGYTF
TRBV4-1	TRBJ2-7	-	CASSHTGNYEQYF
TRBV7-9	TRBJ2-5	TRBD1	CASRDDRGQQTQYF
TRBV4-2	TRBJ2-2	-	CASRQGPGTLRDTGELFF
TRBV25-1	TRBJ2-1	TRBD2	CASSPSGLAGGRGFF
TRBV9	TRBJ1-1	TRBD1	CASSATDRVNTEAFF
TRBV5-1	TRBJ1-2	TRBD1	CASSSRQGAGNGYTF
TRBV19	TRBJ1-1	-	CASSLTGVTEAFF
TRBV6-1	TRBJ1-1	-	CASSSSEDTEAFF
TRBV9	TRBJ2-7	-	CASSVEPVSTSYEQYF
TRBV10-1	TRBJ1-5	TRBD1	CASSESRTGVNNQPQHF
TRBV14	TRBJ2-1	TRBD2	CASSQGPNASGGNNEQFF